The clone carrying this TCR beta chain came up a few times. Its antigen is currently unknown. The data derive from a study of T cell responses to AZD1222 COVID-19 vaccine. Some second doses came at about 4 weeks and others at about 12 weeks; these were pooled. Per the germline V gene, CDR1 is MRHNA and CDR2 is SNTAGT. Trimming at V came to 2 bases and at J to 4 bases, leaving 3 bases not matched to a gene. This CDR3 has 15 residues. The data were produced by immunoSEQ multiplex PCR, yet TCRdb's version contains in-frame clones alone and is incomplete. The data contain approximately 150,000 clones, 80% to 95% of them seen just once; the ten biggest clones take up approximately 6.3%. Study-wide findings and caveats: Mapped onto spike, vaccine-associated CD4 TCRs spanned it and were dominant at 160-218 and 743-854. AZD1222 recipients seropositive at baseline numbered only 6 or 7.

The sequence came from an adult who received the AZD1222 COVID-19 vaccine. The rearrangement links TRBV6-4 to TRBJ2-3, with 10 positions matching TRBD1. Sample: peripheral blood, taken 28 days after the second AZD1222 dose. The chain's CDR3 is CASSDGTGAADTQYF. The CDR3 bases are TGTGCCAGCAGTGACGGGACAGGGGCGGCAGATACGCAGTATTTT.